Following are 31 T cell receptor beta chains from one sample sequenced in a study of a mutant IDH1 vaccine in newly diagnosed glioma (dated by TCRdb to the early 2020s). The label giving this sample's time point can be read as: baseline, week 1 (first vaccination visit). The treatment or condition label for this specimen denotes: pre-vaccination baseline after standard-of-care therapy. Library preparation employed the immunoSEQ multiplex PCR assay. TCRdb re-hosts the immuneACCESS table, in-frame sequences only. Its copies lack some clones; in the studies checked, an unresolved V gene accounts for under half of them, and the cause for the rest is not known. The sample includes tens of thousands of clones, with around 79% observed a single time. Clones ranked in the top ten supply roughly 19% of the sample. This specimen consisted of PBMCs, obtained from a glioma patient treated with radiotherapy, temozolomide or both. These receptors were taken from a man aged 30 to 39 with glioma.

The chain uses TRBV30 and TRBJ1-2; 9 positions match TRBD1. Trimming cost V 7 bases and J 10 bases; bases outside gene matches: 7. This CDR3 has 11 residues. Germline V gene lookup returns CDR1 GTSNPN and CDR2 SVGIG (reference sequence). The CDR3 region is CAFGQGTNYTF. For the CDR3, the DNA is TGTGCCTTCGGACAGGGGACCAACTACACCTTC.

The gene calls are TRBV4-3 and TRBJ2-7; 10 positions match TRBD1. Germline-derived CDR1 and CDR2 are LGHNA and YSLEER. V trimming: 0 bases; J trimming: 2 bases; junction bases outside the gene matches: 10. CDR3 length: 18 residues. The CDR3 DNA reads TGCGCCAGCAGCCAAGATCCCTTGGACAGGGGGAGGCCCTACGAGCAGTACTTC. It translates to CASSQDPLDRGRPYEQYF.

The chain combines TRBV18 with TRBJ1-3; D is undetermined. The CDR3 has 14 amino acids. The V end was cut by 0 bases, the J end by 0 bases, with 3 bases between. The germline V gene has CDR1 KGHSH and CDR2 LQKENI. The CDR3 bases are TGTGCCAGCTCACCACCCCTCTCTGGAAACACCATATATTTT. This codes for CASSPPLSGNTIYF.

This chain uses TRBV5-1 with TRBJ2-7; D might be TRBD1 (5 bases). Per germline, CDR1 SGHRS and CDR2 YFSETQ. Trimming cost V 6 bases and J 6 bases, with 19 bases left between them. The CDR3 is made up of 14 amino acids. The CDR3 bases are TGCGCCAGCACCCAAACCTTCAGGGATTCCGAGCAGTACTTC. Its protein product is CASTQTFRDSEQYF.

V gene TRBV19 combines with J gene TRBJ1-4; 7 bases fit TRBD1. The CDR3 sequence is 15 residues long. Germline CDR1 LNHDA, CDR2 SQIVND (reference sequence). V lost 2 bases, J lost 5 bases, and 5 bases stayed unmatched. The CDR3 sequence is CASSIQTGSNEKLFF. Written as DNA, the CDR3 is TGTGCCAGTAGTATACAGACAGGGTCCAATGAAAAACTGTTTTTT.

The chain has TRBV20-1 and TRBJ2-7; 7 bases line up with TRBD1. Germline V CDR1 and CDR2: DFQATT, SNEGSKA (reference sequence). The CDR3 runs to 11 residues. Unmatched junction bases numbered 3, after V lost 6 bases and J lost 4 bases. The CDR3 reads CSAQQGYEQYF. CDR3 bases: TGCAGTGCACAACAGGGGTACGAGCAGTACTTC.

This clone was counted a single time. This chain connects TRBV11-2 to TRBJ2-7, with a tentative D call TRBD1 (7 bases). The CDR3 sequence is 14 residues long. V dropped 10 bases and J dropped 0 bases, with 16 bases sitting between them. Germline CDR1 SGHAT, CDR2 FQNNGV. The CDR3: CATARGVSSYEQYF. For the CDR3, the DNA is TGTGCCACAGCCAGGGGGGTAAGCTCCTACGAGCAGTACTTC.

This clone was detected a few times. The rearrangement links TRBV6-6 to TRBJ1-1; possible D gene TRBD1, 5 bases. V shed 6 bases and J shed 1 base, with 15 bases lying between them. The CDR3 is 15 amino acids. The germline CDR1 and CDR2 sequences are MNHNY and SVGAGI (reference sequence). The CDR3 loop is CASSPLGTENTEAFF. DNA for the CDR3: TGTGCCAGCAGCCCCCTAGGGACGGAGAACACTGAAGCTTTCTTT.

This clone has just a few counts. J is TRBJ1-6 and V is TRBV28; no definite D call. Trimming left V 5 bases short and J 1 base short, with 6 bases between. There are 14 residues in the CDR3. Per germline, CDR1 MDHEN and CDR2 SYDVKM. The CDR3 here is CASSTRSYNSPLHF. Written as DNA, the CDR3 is TGTGCCAGCAGTACTAGGTCCTATAATTCACCCCTCCACTTT.

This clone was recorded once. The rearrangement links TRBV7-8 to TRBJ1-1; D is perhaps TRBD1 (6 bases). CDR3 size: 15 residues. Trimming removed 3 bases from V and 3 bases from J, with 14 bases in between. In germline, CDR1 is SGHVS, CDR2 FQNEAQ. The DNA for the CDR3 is TGTGCCAGCAGCTTTGGGACATATGGGGACACTGAAGCTTTCTTT. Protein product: CASSFGTYGDTEAFF.

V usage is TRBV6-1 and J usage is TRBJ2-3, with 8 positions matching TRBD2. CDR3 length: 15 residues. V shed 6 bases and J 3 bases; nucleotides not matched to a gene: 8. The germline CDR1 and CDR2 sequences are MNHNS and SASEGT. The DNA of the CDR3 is TGTGCCAGCAGGACGGACCCGGGAGGGACAGATACGCAGTATTTT. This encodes CASRTDPGGTDTQYF.

CDR3 sequence: CAISESRGGEQYF. The DNA of the CDR3 is TGTGCCATCAGTGAGAGCCGGGGGGGCGAGCAGTACTTC. The rearrangement links TRBV10-3 to TRBJ2-7; TRBD2 matches 8 bases. The length of the CDR3 is 13 residues. V gave up 2 bases and J gave up 6 bases; unmatched junction bases: 3. The V gene's germline CDR1 is ENHRY and CDR2 SYGVKD.

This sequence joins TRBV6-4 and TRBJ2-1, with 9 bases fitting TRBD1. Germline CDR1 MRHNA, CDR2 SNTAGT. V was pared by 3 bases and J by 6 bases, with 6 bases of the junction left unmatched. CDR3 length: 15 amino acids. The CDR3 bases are TGTGCCAGCAGTGAGGGGGGACAGGGCTTCAATGAGCAGTTCTTC. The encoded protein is CASSEGGQGFNEQFF.

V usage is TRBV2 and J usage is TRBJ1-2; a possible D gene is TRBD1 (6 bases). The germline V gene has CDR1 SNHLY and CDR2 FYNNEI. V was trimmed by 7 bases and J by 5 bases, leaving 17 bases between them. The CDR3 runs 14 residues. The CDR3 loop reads CASKTGSGRYGYTF. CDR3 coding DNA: TGTGCCAGCAAAACAGGGTCGGGACGGTATGGCTACACCTTC.

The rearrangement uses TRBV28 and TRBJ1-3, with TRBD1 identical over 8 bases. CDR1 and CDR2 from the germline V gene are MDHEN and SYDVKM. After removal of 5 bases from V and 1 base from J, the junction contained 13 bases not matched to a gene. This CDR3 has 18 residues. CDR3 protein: CASSLWTGNYASGNTIYF. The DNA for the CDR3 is TGTGCCAGCAGTCTTTGGACAGGGAATTACGCTTCTGGAAACACCATATATTTT.

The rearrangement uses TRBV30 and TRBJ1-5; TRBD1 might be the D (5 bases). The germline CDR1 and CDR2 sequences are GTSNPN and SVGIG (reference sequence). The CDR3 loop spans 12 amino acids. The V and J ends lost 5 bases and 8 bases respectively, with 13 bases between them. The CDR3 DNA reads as TGTGCCTGGGGGCAGGGACTTGAGCCCCAGCATTTT. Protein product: CAWGQGLEPQHF.

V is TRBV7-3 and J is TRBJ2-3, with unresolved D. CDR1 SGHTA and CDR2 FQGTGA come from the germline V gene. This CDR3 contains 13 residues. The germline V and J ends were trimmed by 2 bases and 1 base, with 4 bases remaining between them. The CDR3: CASSLARTDTQYF. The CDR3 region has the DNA TGTGCCAGCAGCTTAGCCCGCACAGATACGCAGTATTTT.

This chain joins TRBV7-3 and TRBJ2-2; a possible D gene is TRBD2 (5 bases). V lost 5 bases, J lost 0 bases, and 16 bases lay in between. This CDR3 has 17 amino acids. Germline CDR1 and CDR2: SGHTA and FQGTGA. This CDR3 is CASSPSHRAPNTGELFF. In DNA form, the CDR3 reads TGTGCCAGCAGCCCTAGCCACCGGGCCCCGAACACCGGGGAGCTGTTTTTT.

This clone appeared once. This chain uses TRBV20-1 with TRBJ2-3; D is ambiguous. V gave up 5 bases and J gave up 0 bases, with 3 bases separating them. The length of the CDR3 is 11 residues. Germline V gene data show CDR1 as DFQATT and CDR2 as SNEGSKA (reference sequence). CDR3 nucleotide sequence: TGCAGTGCTCCGAGCACAGATACGCAGTATTTT. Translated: CSAPSTDTQYF.

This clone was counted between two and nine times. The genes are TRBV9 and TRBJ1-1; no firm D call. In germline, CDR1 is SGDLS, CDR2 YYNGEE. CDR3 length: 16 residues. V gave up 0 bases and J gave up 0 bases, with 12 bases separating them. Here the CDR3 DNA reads TGTGCCAGCAGCGTAGCTAGTCCAGGTATGAACACTGAAGCTTTCTTT. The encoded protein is CASSVASPGMNTEAFF.

For the CDR3, the DNA is TGTGCCAGCAGCAAAGCAGAGGGGGGAAAAGCTTTCTTT. It specifies CASSKAEGGKAFF. V usage is TRBV21-1 and J usage is TRBJ1-1. TRBV21-1 is annotated as a pseudogene. The CDR3 contains 13 residues.

CDR3 in DNA: TGTGCCAGCAGCATAGGAGAGAACACTGAAGCTTTCTTT. This sequence encodes CASSIGENTEAFF. This sequence joins TRBV7-2 and TRBJ1-1, with no clear D. CDR3 length: 13 amino acids. Germline V gene sequence: CDR1 SGHTA, CDR2 FQGNSA. V was clipped by 5 bases and J by 1 base, with 8 bases between them. Together with reference TRBV7-2 and TRBJ1-1, the CDR3 gives the full variable domain: GAGVSQSPSNKVTEKGKDVELRCDPISGHTALYWYRQSLGQGLEFLIYFQGNSAPDKSGLPSDRFSAERTGGSVSTLTIQRTQQEDSAVYLCASSIGENTEAFFGQGTRLTVV.

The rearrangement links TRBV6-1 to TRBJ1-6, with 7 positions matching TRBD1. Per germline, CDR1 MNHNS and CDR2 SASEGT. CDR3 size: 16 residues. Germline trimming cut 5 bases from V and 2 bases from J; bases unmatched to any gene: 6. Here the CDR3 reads CASSQGQAAYNSPLHF. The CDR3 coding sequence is TGTGCCAGCAGTCAAGGACAGGCGGCCTATAATTCACCCCTCCACTTT.

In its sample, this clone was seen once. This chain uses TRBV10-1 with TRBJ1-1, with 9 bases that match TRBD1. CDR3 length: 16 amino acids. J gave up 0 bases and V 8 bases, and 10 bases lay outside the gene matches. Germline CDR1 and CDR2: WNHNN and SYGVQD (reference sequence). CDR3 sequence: CASLRRTGDMNTEAFF. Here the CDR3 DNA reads TGCGCCAGCCTTCGTCGGACAGGGGATATGAACACTGAAGCTTTCTTT.

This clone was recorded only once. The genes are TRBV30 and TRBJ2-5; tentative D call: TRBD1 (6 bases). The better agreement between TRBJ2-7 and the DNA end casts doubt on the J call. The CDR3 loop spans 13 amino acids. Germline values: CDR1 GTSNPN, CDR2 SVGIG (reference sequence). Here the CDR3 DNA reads TGTGCCTGGAGTCCCCAGGGGTTTTACGAGCAGTACTTC. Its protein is CAWSPQGFYEQYF.

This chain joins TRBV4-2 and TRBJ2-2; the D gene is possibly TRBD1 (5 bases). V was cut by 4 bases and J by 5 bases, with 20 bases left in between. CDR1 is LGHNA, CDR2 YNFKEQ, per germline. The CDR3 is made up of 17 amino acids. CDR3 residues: CASSPQGSQQVTGELFF. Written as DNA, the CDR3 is TGTGCCAGCAGCCCCCAGGGCAGCCAACAAGTAACCGGGGAGCTGTTTTTT.

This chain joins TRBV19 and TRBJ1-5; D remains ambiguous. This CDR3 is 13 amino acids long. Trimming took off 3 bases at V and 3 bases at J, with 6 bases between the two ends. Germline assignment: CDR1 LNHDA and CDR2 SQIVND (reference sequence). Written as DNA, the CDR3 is TGTGCCAGTAGTATTTCAAACAATCAGCCCCAGCATTTT. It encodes CASSISNNQPQHF.

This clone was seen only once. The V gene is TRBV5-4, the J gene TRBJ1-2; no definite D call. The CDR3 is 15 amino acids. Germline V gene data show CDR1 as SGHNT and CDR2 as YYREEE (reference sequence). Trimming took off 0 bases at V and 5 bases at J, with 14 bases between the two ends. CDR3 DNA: TGTGCCAGCAGCTTGGCTTCTGTGGGTTGGTATGGCTACACCTTC. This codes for CASSLASVGWYGYTF.

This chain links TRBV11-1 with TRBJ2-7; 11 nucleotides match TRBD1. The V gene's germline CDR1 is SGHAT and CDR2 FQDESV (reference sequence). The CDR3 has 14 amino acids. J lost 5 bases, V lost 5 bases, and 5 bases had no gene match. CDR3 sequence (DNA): TGTGCCAGCAGCACCCGGACAGGGGGCAACGAGCAGTACTTC. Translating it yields CASSTRTGGNEQYF.

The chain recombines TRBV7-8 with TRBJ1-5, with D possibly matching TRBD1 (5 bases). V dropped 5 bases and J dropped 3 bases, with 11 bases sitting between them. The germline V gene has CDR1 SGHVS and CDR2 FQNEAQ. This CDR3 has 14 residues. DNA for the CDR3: TGTGCCAGCAGCATAGACAGAACCAATCAGCCCCAGCATTTT. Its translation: CASSIDRTNQPQHF.

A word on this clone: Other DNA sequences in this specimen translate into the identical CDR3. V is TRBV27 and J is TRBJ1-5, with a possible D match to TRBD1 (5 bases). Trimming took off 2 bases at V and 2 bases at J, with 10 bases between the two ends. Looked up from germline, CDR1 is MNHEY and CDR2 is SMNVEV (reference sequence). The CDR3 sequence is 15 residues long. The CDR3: CASSLGGAGNQPQHF. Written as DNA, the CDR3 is TGTGCCAGCAGTTTAGGGGGTGCGGGCAATCAGCCCCAGCATTTT.